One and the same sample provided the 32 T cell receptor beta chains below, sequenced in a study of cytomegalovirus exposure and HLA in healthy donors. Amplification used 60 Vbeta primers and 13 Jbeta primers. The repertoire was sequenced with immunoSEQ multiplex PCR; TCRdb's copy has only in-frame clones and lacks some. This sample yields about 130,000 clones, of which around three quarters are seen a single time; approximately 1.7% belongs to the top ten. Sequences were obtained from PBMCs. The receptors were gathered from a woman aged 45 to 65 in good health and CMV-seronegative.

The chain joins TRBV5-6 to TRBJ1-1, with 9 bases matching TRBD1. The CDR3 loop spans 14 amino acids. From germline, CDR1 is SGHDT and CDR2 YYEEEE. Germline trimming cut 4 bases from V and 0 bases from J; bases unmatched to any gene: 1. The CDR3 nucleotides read TGTGCCAGCAGCGGGACAGGGCTGAACACTGAAGCTTTCTTT. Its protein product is CASSGTGLNTEAFF.

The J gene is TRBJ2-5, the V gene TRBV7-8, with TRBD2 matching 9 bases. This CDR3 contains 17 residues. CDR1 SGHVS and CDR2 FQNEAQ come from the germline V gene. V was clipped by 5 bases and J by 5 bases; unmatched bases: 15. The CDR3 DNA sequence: TGTGCCAGCAGCAAAACACCTCTAGCGGCGGGAGGGGAGACCCAGTACTTC. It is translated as CASSKTPLAAGGETQYF.

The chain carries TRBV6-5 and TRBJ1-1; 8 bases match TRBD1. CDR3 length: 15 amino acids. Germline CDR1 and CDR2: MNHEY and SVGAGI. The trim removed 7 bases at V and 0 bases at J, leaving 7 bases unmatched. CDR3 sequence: CASTQGARVNTEAFF. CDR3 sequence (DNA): TGTGCCAGCACCCAGGGGGCGAGGGTGAACACTGAAGCTTTCTTT.

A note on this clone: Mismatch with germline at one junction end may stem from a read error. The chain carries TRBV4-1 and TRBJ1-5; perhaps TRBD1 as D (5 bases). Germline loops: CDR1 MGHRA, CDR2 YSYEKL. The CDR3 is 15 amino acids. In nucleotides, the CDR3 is TGCGCCAGCAGCCAAGATCAGGGCAGTAATCAGCCCCAGAATTTT. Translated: CASSQDQGSNQPQNF.

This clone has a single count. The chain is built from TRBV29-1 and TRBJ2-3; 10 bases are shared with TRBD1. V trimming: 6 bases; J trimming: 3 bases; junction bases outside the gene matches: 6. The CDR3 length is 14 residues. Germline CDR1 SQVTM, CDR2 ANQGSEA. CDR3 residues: CSVQDRGRTDTQYF. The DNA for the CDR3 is TGCAGCGTACAGGACAGGGGGAGAACAGATACGCAGTATTTT.

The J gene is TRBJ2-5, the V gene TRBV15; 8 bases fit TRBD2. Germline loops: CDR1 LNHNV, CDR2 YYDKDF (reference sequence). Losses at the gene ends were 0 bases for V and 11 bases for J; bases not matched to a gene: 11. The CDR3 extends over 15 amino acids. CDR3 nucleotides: TGTGCCACCAGCAGAGATCGGAGCGGGAGTGGAGAGCAGTACTTC. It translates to CATSRDRSGSGEQYF. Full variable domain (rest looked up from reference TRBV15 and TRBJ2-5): DAMVIQNPRYQVTQFGKPVTLSCSQTLNHNVMYWYQQKSSQAPKLLFHYYDKDFNNEADTPDNFQSRRPNTSFCFLDIRSPGLGDTAMYLCATSRDRSGSGEQYFGPGTRLLVL.

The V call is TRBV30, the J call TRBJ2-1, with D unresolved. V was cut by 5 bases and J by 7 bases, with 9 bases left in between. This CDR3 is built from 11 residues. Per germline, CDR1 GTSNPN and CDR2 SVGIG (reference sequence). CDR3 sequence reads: CAWYTRNEQFF. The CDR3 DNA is TGTGCCTGGTACACGAGGAATGAGCAGTTCTTC.

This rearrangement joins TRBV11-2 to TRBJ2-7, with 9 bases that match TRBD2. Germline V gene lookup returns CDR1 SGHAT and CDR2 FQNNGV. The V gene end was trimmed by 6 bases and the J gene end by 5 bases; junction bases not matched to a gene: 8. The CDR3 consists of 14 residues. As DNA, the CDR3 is TGTGCCAGCAGTCGGAGCGGGAGGCTTGACGAGCAGTACTTC. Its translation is CASSRSGRLDEQYF.

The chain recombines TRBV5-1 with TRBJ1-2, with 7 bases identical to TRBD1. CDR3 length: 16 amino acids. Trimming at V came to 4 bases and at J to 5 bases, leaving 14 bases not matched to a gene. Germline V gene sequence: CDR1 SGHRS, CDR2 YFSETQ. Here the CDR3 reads CASSRTGTEVRYGYTF. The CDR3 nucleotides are TGCGCCAGCAGCAGGACCGGGACAGAGGTTAGGTATGGCTACACCTTC.

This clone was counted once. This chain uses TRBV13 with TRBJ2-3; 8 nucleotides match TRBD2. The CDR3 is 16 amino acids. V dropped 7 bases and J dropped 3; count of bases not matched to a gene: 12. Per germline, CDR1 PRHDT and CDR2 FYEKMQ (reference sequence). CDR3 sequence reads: CASTPALGLATDTQYF. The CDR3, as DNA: TGTGCCAGCACCCCAGCGCTTGGACTAGCTACAGATACGCAGTATTTT.

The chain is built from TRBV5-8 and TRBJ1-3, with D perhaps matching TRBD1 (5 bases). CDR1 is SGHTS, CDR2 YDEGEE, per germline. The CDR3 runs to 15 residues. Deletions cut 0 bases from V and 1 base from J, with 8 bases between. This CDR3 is CASSLAAGSGNTIYF. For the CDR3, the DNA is TGTGCCAGCAGCTTGGCGGCAGGGTCTGGAAACACCATATATTTT. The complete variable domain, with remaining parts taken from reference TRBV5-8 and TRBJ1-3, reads EAGVTQSPTHLIKTRGQQATLRCSPISGHTSVYWYQQALGLGLQFLLWYDEGEERNRGNFPPRFSGRQFPNYSSELNVNALELEDSALYLCASSLAAGSGNTIYFGEGSWLTVV.

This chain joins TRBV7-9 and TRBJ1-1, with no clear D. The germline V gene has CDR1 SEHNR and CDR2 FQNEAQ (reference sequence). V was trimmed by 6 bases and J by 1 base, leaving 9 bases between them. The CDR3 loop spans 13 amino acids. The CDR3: CASSNAGNTEAFF. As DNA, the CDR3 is TGTGCCAGCAGTAACGCGGGGAACACTGAAGCTTTCTTT. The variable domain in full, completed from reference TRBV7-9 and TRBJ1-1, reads DTGVSQNPRHKITKRGQNVTFRCDPISEHNRLYWYRQTLGQGPEFLTYFQNEAQLEKSRLLSDRFSAERPKGSFSTLEIQRTEQGDSAMYLCASSNAGNTEAFFGQGTRLTVV.

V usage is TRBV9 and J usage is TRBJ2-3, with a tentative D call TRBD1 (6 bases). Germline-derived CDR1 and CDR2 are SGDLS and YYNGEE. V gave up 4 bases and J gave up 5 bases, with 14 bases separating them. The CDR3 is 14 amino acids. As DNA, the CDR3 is TGTGCCAGCAGCTCCTGGACAGAAGTAGATACGCAGTATTTT. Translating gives CASSSWTEVDTQYF.

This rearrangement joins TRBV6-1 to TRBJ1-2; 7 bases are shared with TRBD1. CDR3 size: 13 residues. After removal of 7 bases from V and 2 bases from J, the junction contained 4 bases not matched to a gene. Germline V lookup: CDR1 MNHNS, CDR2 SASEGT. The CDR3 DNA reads TGTGCCAGCATCCACAGGGGAAACTATGGCTACACCTTC. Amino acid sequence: CASIHRGNYGYTF.

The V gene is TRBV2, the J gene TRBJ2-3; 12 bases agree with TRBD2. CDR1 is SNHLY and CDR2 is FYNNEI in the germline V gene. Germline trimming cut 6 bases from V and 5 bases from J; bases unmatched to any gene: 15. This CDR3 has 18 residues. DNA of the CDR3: TGTGCCAGCAGCTGGGGGGCTAGCGGGAGGGCCGGAGGAGATACGCAGTATTTT. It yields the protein CASSWGASGRAGGDTQYF.

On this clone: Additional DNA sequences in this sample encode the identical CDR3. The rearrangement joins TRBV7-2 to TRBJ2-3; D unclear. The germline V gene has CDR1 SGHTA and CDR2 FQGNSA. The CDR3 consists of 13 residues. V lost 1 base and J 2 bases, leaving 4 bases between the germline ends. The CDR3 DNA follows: TGTGCCAGCAGCTTAGGGCTCACAGATACGCAGTATTTT. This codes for CASSLGLTDTQYF. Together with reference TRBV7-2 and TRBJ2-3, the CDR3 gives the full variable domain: GAGVSQSPSNKVTEKGKDVELRCDPISGHTALYWYRQSLGQGLEFLIYFQGNSAPDKSGLPSDRFSAERTGGSVSTLTIQRTQQEDSAVYLCASSLGLTDTQYFGPGTRLTVL.

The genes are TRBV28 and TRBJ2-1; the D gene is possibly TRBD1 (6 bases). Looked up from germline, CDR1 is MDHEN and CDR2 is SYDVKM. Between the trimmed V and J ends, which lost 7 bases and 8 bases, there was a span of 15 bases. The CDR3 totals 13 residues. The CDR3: CASIQGGGHEQFF. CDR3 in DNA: TGTGCCAGCATTCAGGGTGGGGGCCATGAGCAGTTCTTC.

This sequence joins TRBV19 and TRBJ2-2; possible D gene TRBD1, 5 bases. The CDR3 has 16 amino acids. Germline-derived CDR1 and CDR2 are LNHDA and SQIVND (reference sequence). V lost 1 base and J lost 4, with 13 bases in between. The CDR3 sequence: CASSIAAGRRTGELFF. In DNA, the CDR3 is TGTGCCAGTAGTATAGCCGCAGGGCGCCGCACCGGGGAGCTGTTTTTT.

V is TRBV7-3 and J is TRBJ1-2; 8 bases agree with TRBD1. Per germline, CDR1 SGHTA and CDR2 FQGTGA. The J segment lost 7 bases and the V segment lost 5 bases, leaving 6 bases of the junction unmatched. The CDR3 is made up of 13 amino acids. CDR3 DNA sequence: TGTGCCAGCAGCACAGGGGGGGCGGCTGGCTACACCTTC. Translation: CASSTGGAAGYTF.

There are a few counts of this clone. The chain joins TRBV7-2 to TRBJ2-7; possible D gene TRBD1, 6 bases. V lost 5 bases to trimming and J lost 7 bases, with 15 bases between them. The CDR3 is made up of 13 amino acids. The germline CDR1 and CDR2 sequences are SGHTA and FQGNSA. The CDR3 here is CASSKGPGQEQYF. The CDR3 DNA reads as TGTGCCAGCAGCAAAGGACCGGGACAAGAGCAGTACTTC.

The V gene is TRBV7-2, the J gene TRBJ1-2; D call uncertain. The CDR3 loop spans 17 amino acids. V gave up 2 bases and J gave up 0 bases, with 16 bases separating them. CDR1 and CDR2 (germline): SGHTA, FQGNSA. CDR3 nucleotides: TGTGCCAGCAGCTTAAGGTTAGGACGGGAGACTAACTATGGCTACACCTTC. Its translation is CASSLRLGRETNYGYTF. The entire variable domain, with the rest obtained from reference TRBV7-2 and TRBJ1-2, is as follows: GAGVSQSPSNKVTEKGKDVELRCDPISGHTALYWYRQSLGQGLEFLIYFQGNSAPDKSGLPSDRFSAERTGGSVSTLTIQRTQQEDSAVYLCASSLRLGRETNYGYTFGSGTRLTVV.

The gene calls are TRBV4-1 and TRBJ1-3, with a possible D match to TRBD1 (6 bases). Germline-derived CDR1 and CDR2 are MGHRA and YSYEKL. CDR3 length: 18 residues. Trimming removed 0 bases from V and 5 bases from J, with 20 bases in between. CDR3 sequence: CASSQDLTQAGDRNTIYF. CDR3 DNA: TGCGCCAGCAGCCAAGACCTAACCCAGGCAGGGGACAGAAACACCATATATTTT.

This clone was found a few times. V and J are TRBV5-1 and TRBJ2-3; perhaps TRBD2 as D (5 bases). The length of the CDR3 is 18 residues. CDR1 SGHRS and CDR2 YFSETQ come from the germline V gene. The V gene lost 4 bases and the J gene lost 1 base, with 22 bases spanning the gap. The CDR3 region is CASSSRGSPGSGTDTQYF. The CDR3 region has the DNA TGCGCCAGCAGCAGCCGTGGGAGCCCGGGGAGCGGCACAGATACGCAGTATTTT.

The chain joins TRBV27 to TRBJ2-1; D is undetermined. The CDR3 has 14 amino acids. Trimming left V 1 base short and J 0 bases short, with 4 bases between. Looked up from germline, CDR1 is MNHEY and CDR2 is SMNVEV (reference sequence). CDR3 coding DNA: TGTGCCAGCAGTTTATGGAGCTCCTACAATGAGCAGTTCTTC. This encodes CASSLWSSYNEQFF.

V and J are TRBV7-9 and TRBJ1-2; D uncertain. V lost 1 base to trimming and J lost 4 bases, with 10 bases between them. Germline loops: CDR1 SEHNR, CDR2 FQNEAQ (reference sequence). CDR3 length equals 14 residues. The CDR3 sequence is CASSLGAGSYGYTF. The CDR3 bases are TGTGCCAGCAGCTTAGGCGCGGGATCCTATGGCTACACCTTC.

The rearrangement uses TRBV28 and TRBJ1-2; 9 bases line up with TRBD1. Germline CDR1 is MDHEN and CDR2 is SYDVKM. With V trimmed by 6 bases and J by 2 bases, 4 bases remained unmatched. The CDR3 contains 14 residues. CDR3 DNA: TGTGCCAGCAGGGACGGACAGGGGAACTATGGCTACACCTTC. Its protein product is CASRDGQGNYGYTF.

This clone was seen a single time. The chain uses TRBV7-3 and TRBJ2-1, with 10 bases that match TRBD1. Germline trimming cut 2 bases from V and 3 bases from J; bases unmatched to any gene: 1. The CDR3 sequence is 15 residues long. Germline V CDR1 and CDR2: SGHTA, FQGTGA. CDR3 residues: CASSLGQGGYNEQFF. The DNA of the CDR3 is TGTGCCAGCAGCTTAGGACAGGGGGGCTACAATGAGCAGTTCTTC.

DNA of the CDR3: TGCGCCAGCAGCTCTGGACAGATCCCAACTAATGAAAAACTGTTTTTT. It translates to CASSSGQIPTNEKLFF. The gene calls are TRBV5-1 and TRBJ1-4, with D possibly TRBD1 on 6 matching bases. V was pared by 3 bases and J by 0 bases, with 12 bases between. The CDR3 is made up of 16 amino acids. Germline values: CDR1 SGHRS, CDR2 YFSETQ.

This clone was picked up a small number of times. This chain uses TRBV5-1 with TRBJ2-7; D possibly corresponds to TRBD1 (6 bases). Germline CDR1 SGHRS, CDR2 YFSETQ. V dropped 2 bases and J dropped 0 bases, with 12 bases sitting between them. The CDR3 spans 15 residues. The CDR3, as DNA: TGCGCCAGCAGCTTCCCCCGGGACAACTCCTACGAGCAGTACTTC. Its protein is CASSFPRDNSYEQYF.

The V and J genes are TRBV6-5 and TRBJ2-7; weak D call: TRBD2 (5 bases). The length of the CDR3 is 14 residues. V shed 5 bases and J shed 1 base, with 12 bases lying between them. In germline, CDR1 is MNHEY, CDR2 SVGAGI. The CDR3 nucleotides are TGTGCCAGCAGTCAGCCCGGGATTTCCTACGAGCAGTACTTC. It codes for CASSQPGISYEQYF.

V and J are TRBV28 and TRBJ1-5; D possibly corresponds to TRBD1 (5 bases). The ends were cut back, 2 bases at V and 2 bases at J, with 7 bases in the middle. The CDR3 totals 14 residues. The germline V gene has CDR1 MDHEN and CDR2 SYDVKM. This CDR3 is CASSLGRGNQPQHF. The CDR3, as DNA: TGTGCCAGCAGTTTAGGCAGGGGCAATCAGCCCCAGCATTTT.

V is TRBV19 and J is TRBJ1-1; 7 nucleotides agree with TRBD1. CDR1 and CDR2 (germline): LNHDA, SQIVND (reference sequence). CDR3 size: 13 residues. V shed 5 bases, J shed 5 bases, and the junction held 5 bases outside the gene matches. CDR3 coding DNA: TGTGCCAGTAGTTTCACAGGGGTAACTGAAGCTTTCTTT. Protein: CASSFTGVTEAFF.